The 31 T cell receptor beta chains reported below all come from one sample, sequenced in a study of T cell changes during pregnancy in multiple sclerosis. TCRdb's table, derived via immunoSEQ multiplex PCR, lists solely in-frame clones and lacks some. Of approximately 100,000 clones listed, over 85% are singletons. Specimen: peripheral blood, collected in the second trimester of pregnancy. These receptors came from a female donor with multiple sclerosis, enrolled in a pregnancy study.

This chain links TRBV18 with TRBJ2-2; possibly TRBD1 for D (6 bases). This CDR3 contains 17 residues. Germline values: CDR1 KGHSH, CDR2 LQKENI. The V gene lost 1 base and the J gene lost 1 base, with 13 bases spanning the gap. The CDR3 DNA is TGTGCCAGCTCACCACAGATTTCGGGACAGAACACCGGGGAGCTGTTTTTT. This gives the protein CASSPQISGQNTGELFF.

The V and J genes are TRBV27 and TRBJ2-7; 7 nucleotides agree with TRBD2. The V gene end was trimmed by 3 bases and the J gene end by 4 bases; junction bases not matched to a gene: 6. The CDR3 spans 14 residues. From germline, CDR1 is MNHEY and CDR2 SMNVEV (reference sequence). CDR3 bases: TGTGCCAGCAGTTTGGCGGGGGTGGCGTACGAGCAGTACTTC. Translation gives CASSLAGVAYEQYF.

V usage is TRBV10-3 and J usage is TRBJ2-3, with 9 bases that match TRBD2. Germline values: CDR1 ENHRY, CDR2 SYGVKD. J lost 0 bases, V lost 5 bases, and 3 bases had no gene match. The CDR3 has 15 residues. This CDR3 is CAISPTSGSTDTQYF. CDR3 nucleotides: TGTGCCATCAGTCCCACTAGCGGGAGCACAGATACGCAGTATTTT.

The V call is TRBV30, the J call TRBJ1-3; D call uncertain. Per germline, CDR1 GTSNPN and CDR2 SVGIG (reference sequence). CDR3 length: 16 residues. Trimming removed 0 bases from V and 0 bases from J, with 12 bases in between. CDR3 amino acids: CAWSVIGGLSGNTIYF. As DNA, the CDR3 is TGTGCCTGGAGTGTAATTGGCGGGCTCTCTGGAAACACCATATATTTT.

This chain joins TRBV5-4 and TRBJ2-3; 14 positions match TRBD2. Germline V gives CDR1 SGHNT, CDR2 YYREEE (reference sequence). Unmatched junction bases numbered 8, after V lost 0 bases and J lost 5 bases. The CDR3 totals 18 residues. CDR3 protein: CASSLEYGLAGGGDTQYF. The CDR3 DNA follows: TGTGCCAGCAGCTTGGAGTACGGACTAGCGGGAGGAGGAGATACGCAGTATTTT.

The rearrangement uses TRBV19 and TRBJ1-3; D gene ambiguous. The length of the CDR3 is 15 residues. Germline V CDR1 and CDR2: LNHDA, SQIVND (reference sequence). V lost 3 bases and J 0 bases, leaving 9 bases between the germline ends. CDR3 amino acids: CASSMQQSSGNTIYF. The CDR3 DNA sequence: TGTGCCAGTAGTATGCAACAGAGCTCTGGAAACACCATATATTTT. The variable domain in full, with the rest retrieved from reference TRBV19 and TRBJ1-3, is DGGITQSPKYLFRKEGQNVTLSCEQNLNHDAMYWYRQDPGQGLRLIYYSQIVNDFQKGDIAEGYSVSREKKESFPLTVTSAQKNPTAFYLCASSMQQSSGNTIYFGEGSWLTVV.

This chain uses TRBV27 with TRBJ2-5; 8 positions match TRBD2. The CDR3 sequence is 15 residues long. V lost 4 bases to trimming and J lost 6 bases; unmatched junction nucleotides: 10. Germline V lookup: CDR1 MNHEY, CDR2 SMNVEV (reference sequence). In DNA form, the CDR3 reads TGTGCCAGCAGTTCCACAAGCGGGAGAGGGCAGACCCAGTACTTC. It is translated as CASSSTSGRGQTQYF.

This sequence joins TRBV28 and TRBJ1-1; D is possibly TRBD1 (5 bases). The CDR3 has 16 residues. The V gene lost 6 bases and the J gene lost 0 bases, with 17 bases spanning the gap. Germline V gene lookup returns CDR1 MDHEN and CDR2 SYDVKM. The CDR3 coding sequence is TGTGCCAGCAGCCGCTCTCGGGGGAACATGAACACTGAAGCTTTCTTT. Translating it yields CASSRSRGNMNTEAFF.

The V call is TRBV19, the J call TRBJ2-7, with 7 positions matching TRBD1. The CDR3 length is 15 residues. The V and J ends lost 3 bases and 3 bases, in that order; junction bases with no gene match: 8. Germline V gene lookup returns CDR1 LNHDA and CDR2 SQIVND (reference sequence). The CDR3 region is CASSIAPGQLYEQYF. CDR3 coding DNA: TGTGCCAGTAGTATCGCACCGGGACAGCTCTACGAGCAGTACTTC.

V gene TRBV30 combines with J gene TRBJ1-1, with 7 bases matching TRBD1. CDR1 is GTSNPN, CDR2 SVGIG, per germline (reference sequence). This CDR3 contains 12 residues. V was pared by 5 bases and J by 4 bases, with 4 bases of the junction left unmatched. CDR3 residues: CAWQTGITEAFF. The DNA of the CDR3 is TGTGCCTGGCAGACAGGGATCACTGAAGCTTTCTTT.

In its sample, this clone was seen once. CDR3: CASSFVEGGETQYF. DNA for the CDR3: TGTGCCAGCAGCTTCGTCGAGGGTGGGGAGACCCAGTACTTC. This sequence joins TRBV7-2 and TRBJ2-5; D might be TRBD2 (5 bases). The V gene lost 3 bases and the J gene lost 5 bases, with 13 bases spanning the gap. The CDR3 spans 14 residues. CDR1 and CDR2 (germline): SGHTA, FQGNSA.

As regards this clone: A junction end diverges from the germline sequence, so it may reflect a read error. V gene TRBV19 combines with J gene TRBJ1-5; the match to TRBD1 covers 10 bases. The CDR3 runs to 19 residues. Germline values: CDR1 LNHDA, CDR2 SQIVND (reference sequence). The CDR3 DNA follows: TGTGCCACTAGTATGGACCCGGGACAGGGGTTCGTTAGCAATCAGCCCCAGCATTTT. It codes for CATSMDPGQGFVSNQPQHF.

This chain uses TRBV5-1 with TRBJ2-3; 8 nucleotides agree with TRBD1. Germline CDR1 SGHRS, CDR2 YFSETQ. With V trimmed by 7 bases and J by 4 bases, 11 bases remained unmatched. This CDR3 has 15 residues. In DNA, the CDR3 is TGCGCCAGCTCAGGCAGGGGGCTCTTCGCAGATACGCAGTATTTT. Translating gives CASSGRGLFADTQYF.

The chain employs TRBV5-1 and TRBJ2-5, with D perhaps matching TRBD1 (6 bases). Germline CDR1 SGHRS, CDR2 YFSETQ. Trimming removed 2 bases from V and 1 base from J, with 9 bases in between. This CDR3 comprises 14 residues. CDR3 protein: CASSFRDTQETQYF. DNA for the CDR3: TGCGCCAGCAGCTTTAGGGACACCCAAGAGACCCAGTACTTC.

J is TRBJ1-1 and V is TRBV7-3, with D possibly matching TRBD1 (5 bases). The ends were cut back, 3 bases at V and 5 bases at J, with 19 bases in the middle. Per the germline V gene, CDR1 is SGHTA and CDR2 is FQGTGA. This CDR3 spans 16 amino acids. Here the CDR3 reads CASSFGPAGGRTEAFF. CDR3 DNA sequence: TGTGCCAGCAGCTTCGGCCCCGCGGGGGGTCGAACTGAAGCTTTCTTT.

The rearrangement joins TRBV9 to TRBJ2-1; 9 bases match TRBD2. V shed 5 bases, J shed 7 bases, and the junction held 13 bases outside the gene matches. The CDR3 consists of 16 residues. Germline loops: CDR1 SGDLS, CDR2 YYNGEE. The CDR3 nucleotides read TGTGCCAGCAGTGATCTTAGACTAGCGGTGGTAAATGAGCAGTTCTTC. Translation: CASSDLRLAVVNEQFF.

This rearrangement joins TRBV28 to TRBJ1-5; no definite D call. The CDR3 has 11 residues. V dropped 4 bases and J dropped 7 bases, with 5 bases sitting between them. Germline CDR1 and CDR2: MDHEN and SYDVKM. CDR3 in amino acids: CASSSQQPQHF. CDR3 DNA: TGTGCCAGCAGTTCTCAGCAGCCCCAGCATTTT. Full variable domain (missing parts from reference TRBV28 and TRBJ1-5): DVKVTQSSRYLVKRTGEKVFLECVQDMDHENMFWYRQDPGLGLRLIYFSYDVKMKEKGDIPEGYSVSREKKERFSLILESASTNQTSMYLCASSSQQPQHFGDGTRLSIL.

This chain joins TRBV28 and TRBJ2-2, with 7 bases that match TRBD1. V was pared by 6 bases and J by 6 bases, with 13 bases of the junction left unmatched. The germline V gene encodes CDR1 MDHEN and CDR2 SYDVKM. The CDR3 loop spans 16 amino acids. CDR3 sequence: CASSLLTGISPGELFF. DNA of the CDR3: TGTGCCAGCAGCCTTTTGACAGGGATTAGTCCCGGGGAGCTGTTTTTT. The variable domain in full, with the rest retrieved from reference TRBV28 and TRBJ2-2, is DVKVTQSSRYLVKRTGEKVFLECVQDMDHENMFWYRQDPGLGLRLIYFSYDVKMKEKGDIPEGYSVSREKKERFSLILESASTNQTSMYLCASSLLTGISPGELFFGEGSRLTVL.

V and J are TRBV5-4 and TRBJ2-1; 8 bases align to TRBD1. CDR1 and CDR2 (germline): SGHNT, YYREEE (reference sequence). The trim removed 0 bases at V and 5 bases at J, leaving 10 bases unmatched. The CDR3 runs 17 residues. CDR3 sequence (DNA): TGTGCCAGCAGCTTGGAAATTGGGCAGGGGGCGAACAATGAGCAGTTCTTC. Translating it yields CASSLEIGQGANNEQFF.

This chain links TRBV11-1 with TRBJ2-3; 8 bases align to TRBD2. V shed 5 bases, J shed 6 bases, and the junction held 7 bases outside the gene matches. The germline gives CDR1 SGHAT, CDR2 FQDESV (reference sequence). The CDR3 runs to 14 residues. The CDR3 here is CASSPKRGLDTQYF. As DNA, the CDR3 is TGTGCCAGCAGCCCCAAGCGGGGGCTCGATACGCAGTATTTT.

Written as DNA, the CDR3 is TGTGCCAGCAGCCAAGACTCTTCGGGGAGTCGGATAGCTTTCTTT. Amino acid sequence: CASSQDSSGSRIAFF. The chain has TRBV4-2 and TRBJ1-1, with D unresolved. The CDR3 loop spans 15 amino acids. V lost 0 bases, J lost 10 bases, and 18 bases lay in between. Looked up from germline, CDR1 is LGHNA and CDR2 is YNFKEQ.

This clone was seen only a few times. The chain's CDR3 is CAWSSGGGYTF. In DNA form, the CDR3 reads TGTGCCTGGAGTTCTGGGGGCGGCTACACCTTC. The V call is TRBV30, the J call TRBJ1-2, with a tentative D call TRBD1 (6 bases). Germline loops: CDR1 GTSNPN, CDR2 SVGIG (reference sequence). Trimming took 2 bases from V and 8 from J, leaving 9 bases between them. The length of the CDR3 is 11 residues. Variable domain in full (rest from reference TRBV30 and TRBJ1-2): SQTIHQWPATLVQPVGSPLSLECTVEGTSNPNLYWYRQAAGRGLQLLFYSVGIGQISSEVPQNLSASRPQDRQFILSSKKLLLSDSGFYLCAWSSGGGYTFGSGTRLTVV.

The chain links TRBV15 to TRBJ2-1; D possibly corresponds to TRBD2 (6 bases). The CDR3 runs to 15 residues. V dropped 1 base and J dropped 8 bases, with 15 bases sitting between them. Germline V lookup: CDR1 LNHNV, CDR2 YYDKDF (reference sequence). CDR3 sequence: CATSRVSAWGDEQFF. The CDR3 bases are TGTGCCACCAGCAGAGTTTCCGCGTGGGGGGATGAGCAGTTCTTC.

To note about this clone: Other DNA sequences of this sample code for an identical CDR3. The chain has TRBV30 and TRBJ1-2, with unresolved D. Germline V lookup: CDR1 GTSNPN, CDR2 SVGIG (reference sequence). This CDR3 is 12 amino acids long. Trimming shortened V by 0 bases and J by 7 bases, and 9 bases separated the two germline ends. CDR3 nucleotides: TGTGCCTGGAGTGTAGGAGGATCTGGCTACACCTTC. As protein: CAWSVGGSGYTF.

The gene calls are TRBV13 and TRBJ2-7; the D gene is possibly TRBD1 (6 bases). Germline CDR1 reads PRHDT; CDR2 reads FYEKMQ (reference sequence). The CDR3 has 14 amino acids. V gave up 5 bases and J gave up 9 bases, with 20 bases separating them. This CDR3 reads CASSVRQDPTSQYF. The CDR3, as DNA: TGTGCCAGCAGCGTCCGACAGGATCCTACGTCGCAGTACTTC. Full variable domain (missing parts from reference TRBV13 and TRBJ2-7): AAGVIQSPRHLIKEKRETATLKCYPIPRHDTVYWYQQGPGQDPQFLISFYEKMQSDKGSIPDRFSAQQFSDYHSELNMSSLELGDSALYFCASSVRQDPTSQYFGPGTRLTVT.

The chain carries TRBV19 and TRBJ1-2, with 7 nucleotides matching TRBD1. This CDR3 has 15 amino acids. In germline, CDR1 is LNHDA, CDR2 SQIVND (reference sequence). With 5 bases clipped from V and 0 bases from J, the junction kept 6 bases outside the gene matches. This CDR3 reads CASSVTGATNYGYTF. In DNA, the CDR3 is TGTGCCAGTAGTGTAACAGGGGCTACTAACTATGGCTACACCTTC.

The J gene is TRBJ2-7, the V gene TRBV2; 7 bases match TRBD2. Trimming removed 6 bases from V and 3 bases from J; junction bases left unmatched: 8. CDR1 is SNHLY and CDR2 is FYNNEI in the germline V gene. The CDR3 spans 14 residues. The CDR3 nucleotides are TGTGCCAGCAGGGGGAGGGGTTCCAGCTACGAGCAGTACTTC. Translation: CASRGRGSSYEQYF.

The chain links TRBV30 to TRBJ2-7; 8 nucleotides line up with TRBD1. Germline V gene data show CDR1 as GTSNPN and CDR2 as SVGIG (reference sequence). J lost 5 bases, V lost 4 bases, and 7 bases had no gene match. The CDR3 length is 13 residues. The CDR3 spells CAWIGDRSDEQYF. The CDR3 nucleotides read TGTGCCTGGATCGGGGACAGGAGCGACGAGCAGTACTTC.

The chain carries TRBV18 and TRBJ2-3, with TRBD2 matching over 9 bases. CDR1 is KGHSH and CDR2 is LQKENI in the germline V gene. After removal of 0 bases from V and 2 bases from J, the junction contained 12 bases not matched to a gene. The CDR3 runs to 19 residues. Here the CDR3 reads CASSPPAGGPTYPTDTQYF. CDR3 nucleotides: TGTGCCAGCTCACCACCAGCGGGGGGCCCGACCTATCCCACAGATACGCAGTATTTT.

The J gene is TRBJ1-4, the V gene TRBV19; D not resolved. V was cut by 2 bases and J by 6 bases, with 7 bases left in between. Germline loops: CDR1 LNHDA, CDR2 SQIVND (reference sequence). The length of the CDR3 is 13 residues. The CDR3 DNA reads TGTGCCAGTAGTATATCACGGGATGAAAAACTGTTTTTT. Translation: CASSISRDEKLFF. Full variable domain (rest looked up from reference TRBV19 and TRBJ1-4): DGGITQSPKYLFRKEGQNVTLSCEQNLNHDAMYWYRQDPGQGLRLIYYSQIVNDFQKGDIAEGYSVSREKKESFPLTVTSAQKNPTAFYLCASSISRDEKLFFGSGTQLSVL.

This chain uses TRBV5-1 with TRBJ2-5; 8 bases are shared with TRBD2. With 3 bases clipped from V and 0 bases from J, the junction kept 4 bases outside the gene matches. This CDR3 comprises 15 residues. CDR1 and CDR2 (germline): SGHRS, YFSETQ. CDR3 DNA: TGCGCCAGCAGCTCTGGACTAGCACACCAAGAGACCCAGTACTTC. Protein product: CASSSGLAHQETQYF.